Shown below are 31 T cell receptor beta chains from a single sample sequenced in a study of T cells in Graves' hyperthyroidism and ophthalmopathy. RNA transcripts served as the template for amplifying TCR beta CDR3 regions. TCR CDR3 underwent first-round RT-PCR with the HTBI primer set. TCRdb called the multiplex PCR reads again in MiXCR, with one record for every CDR3 protein. The data contain 650,000 to 800,000 distinct CDR3 sequences, about 45% of them singletons. Sequenced input: peripheral blood or thyroid tissue (not recorded which). The receptors were gathered from an adult man with Graves' disease, either hyperthyroidism or ophthalmopathy (not recorded which).

With regard to this clonotype: No conserved phenylalanine or tryptophan ends this CDR3, so it is likely a read error. The chain uses TRBV15 and TRBJ2-7; D gene unclear. V lost 1 base and J lost 3, with 10 bases in between. This CDR3 comprises 14 residues. Germline CDR1 is LNHNV and CDR2 is YYDKDF (reference sequence). The CDR3 sequence is CATSRGVESYEQYL. In nucleotides, the CDR3 is TGTGCCACCAGCAGAGGTGTTGAGAGCTACGAGCAGTACCTC.

The chain uses TRBV6-5 and TRBJ2-7; D remains ambiguous. Germline V lookup: CDR1 MNHEY, CDR2 SVGAGI. With 2 bases removed from V and 1 base from J, the gap between germline ends came to 9 bases. The CDR3 length is 14 residues. This CDR3 is CASSYGHGSYEQYF. In DNA, the CDR3 is TGTGCCAGCAGTTACGGGCATGGATCCTACGAGCAGTACTTC.

The chain uses TRBV10-2 and TRBJ1-2; 9 positions agree with TRBD1. The CDR3 runs 13 residues. V lost 7 bases, J lost 5 bases, and 5 bases stayed unmatched. Germline CDR1 and CDR2: WSHSY and SAAADI. The CDR3 DNA sequence: TGCGCCAGCAAGACAGGGACAGGGTATGGCTACACCTTC. Amino acids: CASKTGTGYGYTF.

J is TRBJ1-1 and V is TRBV24-1; a weak D match, TRBD1 (5 bases). CDR1 and CDR2 from the germline V gene are KGHDR and SFDVKD. This CDR3 has 14 residues. Deletions cut 6 bases from V and 2 bases from J, with 12 bases between. The DNA for the CDR3 is TGTGCCACCAGTCCGGGGCAGAGAAACACTGAAGCTTTCTTT. Its protein product is CATSPGQRNTEAFF.

The chain has TRBV19 and TRBJ1-4; 7 bases map to TRBD1. The CDR3 contains 15 residues. Germline values: CDR1 LNHDA, CDR2 SQIVND (reference sequence). The J segment lost 6 bases and the V segment lost 9 bases, leaving 13 bases of the junction unmatched. The chain's CDR3 is CASSPLDRDYEKLFF. The DNA for the CDR3 is TGTGCCAGCTCCCCCCTCGACAGGGATTATGAAAAACTGTTTTTT.

The chain is built from TRBV2 and TRBJ1-5; TRBD1 might be the D (5 bases). The CDR3 totals 14 residues. Germline V CDR1 and CDR2: SNHLY, FYNNEI. Between the trimmed V and J ends, which lost 3 bases and 11 bases, there was a span of 17 bases. The CDR3 nucleotides are TGTGCCAGCAGTGAGTTGGGACGGCAAGAGACCCAGCATTTT. Translating it yields CASSELGRQETQHF.

This clonotype was observed at least ten times. The J gene is TRBJ1-5, the V gene TRBV2; D ambiguous. The length of the CDR3 is 14 residues. The V gene lost 3 bases and the J gene lost 1 base, with 7 bases spanning the gap. Germline assignment: CDR1 SNHLY and CDR2 FYNNEI. The CDR3 loop reads CASSDPGSNQPQHF. Written as DNA, the CDR3 is TGTGCCAGCAGTGATCCCGGAAGCAATCAGCCCCAGCATTTT.

The genes are TRBV7-2 and TRBJ2-5; tentatively, D is TRBD1 (5 bases). CDR1 is SGHTA and CDR2 is FQGNSA in the germline V gene. V was trimmed by 5 bases and J by 2 bases, leaving 21 bases between them. This CDR3 has 17 amino acids. The CDR3 nucleotides read TGTGCCAGCAGCCAAGGGGAAAGCGTGATGAATCAAGAGACCCAGTACTTC. As protein: CASSQGESVMNQETQYF.

This chain uses TRBV18 with TRBJ1-2; D ambiguous. This CDR3 is 13 amino acids long. Germline V gives CDR1 KGHSH, CDR2 LQKENI. V was shortened by 0 bases and J by 4 bases, with 6 bases between the two germline ends. CDR3 protein: CASSPPTIYGYTF. For the CDR3, the DNA is TGTGCCAGCTCACCACCTACTATCTATGGCTACACCTTC.

Concerning this clonotype: A read error may account for a junction end that differs from germline. V usage is TRBV20-1 and J usage is TRBJ2-7; the D is unclear. The CDR3 is made up of 12 amino acids. Germline assignment: CDR1 DFQATT and CDR2 SNEGSKA (reference sequence). The CDR3 spells CSAESESCEQYF. The CDR3 DNA sequence: TGCAGTGCGGAGTCGGAGTCCTGCGAGCAGTACTTC.

The genes are TRBV5-5 and TRBJ1-1; 9 bases are shared with TRBD1. Germline CDR1 reads SGHKS; CDR2 reads YYEKEE (reference sequence). This CDR3 has 12 amino acids. The V gene end was trimmed by 6 bases and the J gene end by 10 bases; junction bases not matched to a gene: 7. The CDR3 sequence: CASKGQGIGAFF. The CDR3 DNA sequence: TGTGCCAGCAAGGGACAGGGAATCGGAGCTTTCTTT.

This clonotype was counted ten times or more. V is TRBV10-3 and J is TRBJ2-7, with TRBD1 as a possible D gene (6 bases). Trimming pared 10 bases from V and 0 bases from J, leaving 19 bases between. There are 15 residues in the CDR3. Germline loops: CDR1 ENHRY, CDR2 SYGVKD. CDR3 nucleotides: TGTGCCAGCAGAGTGCGGTGGGACACCTCCTACGAGCAGTACTTC. The encoded protein is CASRVRWDTSYEQYF.

The chain carries TRBV7-9 and TRBJ2-2, with 10 bases matching TRBD2. The CDR3 totals 16 residues. In germline, CDR1 is SEHNR, CDR2 FQNEAQ (reference sequence). Germline trimming cut 3 bases from V and 4 bases from J; bases unmatched to any gene: 5. CDR3 loop: CASSFGSGRATGELFF. The CDR3 DNA sequence: TGTGCCAGCAGCTTTGGAAGCGGGAGGGCCACCGGGGAGCTGTTTTTT.

This clonotype came up a few times. The chain recombines TRBV6-1 with TRBJ1-2; the D is unclear. The V gene lost 5 bases and the J gene lost 4 bases, with 14 bases spanning the gap. CDR1 and CDR2 (germline): MNHNS, SASEGT. The CDR3 consists of 14 residues. This CDR3 is CASSYVRGLYGYTF. In DNA, the CDR3 is TGTGCCAGCAGTTACGTCAGAGGCCTCTATGGCTACACCTTC.

The sample holds many counts of this clonotype. The rearrangement links TRBV2 to TRBJ1-5; 7 bases fit TRBD1. Germline trimming cut 6 bases from V and 5 bases from J; bases unmatched to any gene: 10. The CDR3 extends over 15 amino acids. Germline V gives CDR1 SNHLY, CDR2 FYNNEI. The CDR3, as DNA: TGTGCCAGCAGCCGCGATTGGCAGGGGGATCAGCCCCAGCATTTT. Translated: CASSRDWQGDQPQHF.

The chain joins TRBV4-2 to TRBJ2-7; D could derive from TRBD1 or TRBD2 (6 bases each). V lost 2 bases and J 7 bases, leaving 15 bases between the germline ends. The CDR3 is 14 amino acids. Germline assignment: CDR1 LGHNA and CDR2 YNFKEQ. CDR3 residues: CASSQTTTGREQYF. CDR3 coding DNA: TGTGCCAGCAGCCAAACAACTACAGGGAGGGAGCAGTACTTC.

J is TRBJ1-4 and V is TRBV15, with a weak D call TRBD1 (6 bases). Germline V lookup: CDR1 LNHNV, CDR2 YYDKDF (reference sequence). The CDR3 extends over 13 amino acids. V was clipped by 8 bases and J by 0 bases, with 7 bases between them. CDR3 in amino acids: CATRTATNEKLFF. The DNA for the CDR3 is TGTGCCACCCGGACAGCAACTAATGAAAAACTGTTTTTT.

About this clonotype: The conserved final phenylalanine or tryptophan is absent from the CDR3, which likely points to a read error. The DNA is omitted, as the CDR3 cannot be located on it reliably, and the CDR3 follows TCRdb's listing. This chain joins TRBV5-1 and TRBJ1-6. The CDR3 is 11 amino acids in total, end residues counted. Germline-derived CDR1 and CDR2 are SGHRS and YFSETQ. CDR3 sequence: CASSLEVGNTY.

The chain has TRBV7-9 and TRBJ2-7, with 10 bases matching TRBD2. The CDR3 loop spans 18 amino acids. Germline CDR1 and CDR2: SEHNR and FQNEAQ (reference sequence). The V and J ends lost 2 bases and 3 bases, in that order; junction bases with no gene match: 13. The CDR3 DNA sequence: TGTGCCAGCAGCTTATCCCCATTGTTCCTAGCGGGAGTCTACGAGCAGTACTTC. It is translated as CASSLSPLFLAGVYEQYF. Full variable domain (remainder filled in from reference TRBV7-9 and TRBJ2-7): DTGVSQNPRHKITKRGQNVTFRCDPISEHNRLYWYRQTLGQGPEFLTYFQNEAQLEKSRLLSDRFSAERPKGSFSTLEIQRTEQGDSAMYLCASSLSPLFLAGVYEQYFGPGTRLTVT.

Points on this clonotype: Mismatch with germline at one junction end may stem from a read error. The gene calls are TRBV5-1 and TRBJ1-6; possibly TRBD1 for D (5 bases). The length of the CDR3 is 14 residues. From germline, CDR1 is SGHRS and CDR2 YFSETQ. The CDR3: CASSLDGGNPPLHF. In DNA form, the CDR3 reads TGCGCCAGCAGTTTGGACGGGGGAAATCCACCCCTCCACTTT.

This clonotype occurred a few times. The chain couples TRBV6-5 to TRBJ1-1; TRBD1 might be the D (6 bases). Per the germline V gene, CDR1 is MNHEY and CDR2 is SVGAGI. The CDR3 is 15 amino acids. V lost 6 bases to trimming and J lost 0 bases, with 14 bases between them. The CDR3 is CASRTRAGVNTEAFF. The CDR3 DNA follows: TGTGCCAGCAGAACACGGGCAGGGGTGAACACTGAAGCTTTCTTT.

As for this clonotype: A much larger clone lies one base from this, so it may be a read error. The V call is TRBV9, the J call TRBJ1-2, with D unresolved. V gave up 4 bases and J gave up 5 bases, with 12 bases separating them. The length of the CDR3 is 13 residues. The germline gives CDR1 SGDLS, CDR2 YYNGEE. The CDR3 nucleotides are TGTGCCAGCAGCCAAGATCTGGGGTATGGCTACACCTTC. Protein sequence: CASSQDLGYGYTF.

This chain links TRBV10-3 with TRBJ2-5, with D hard to call. The V end was cut by 6 bases, the J end by 4 bases, with 6 bases between. Germline CDR1 and CDR2: ENHRY and SYGVKD. The CDR3 is 11 amino acids. DNA of the CDR3: TGTGCCATCAGCCTGGGAGAGACCCAGTACTTC. Its translation is CAISLGETQYF.

The chain employs TRBV10-1 and TRBJ2-7, with D uncertain. CDR1 and CDR2 (germline): WNHNN, SYGVQD (reference sequence). The CDR3 sequence is 13 residues long. The V gene lost 0 bases and the J gene lost 5 bases, with 8 bases spanning the gap. Written as DNA, the CDR3 is TGCGCCAGCAGTGAGTCATTGGGGAACGAGCAGTACTTC. This sequence encodes CASSESLGNEQYF.

This clonotype came up many times. The V and J genes are TRBV12-3 or TRBV12-4 and TRBJ2-7; 13 bases align to TRBD2. The V and J ends lost 5 bases and 4 bases, in that order; junction bases with no gene match: 2. The CDR3 runs 14 residues. This CDR3 reads CASSQGLAGYEQYF. The CDR3, as DNA: TGTGCCAGCAGTCAGGGACTAGCGGGATACGAGCAGTACTTC.

This chain joins TRBV6-5 and TRBJ2-7; D is perhaps TRBD1 (6 bases). The germline V gene has CDR1 MNHEY and CDR2 SVGAGI. Trimming removed 4 bases at V and 1 base at J, with 14 bases between. The CDR3 consists of 15 residues. CDR3 protein: CASSLAGATSYEQYF. CDR3 DNA sequence: TGTGCCAGCAGTTTGGCAGGGGCCACTTCCTACGAGCAGTACTTC.

This rearrangement joins TRBV5-1 to TRBJ2-5; TRBD1 might be the D (5 bases). This CDR3 contains 15 residues. From germline, CDR1 is SGHRS and CDR2 YFSETQ. Trimming shortened V by 1 base and J by 2 bases, and 12 bases separated the two germline ends. CDR3 in amino acids: CASSLTGHYQETQYF. The DNA of the CDR3 is TGCGCCAGCAGCTTGACCGGACACTATCAAGAGACCCAGTACTTC.

This clonotype was recorded at least ten times. V is TRBV2 and J is TRBJ1-2; D not resolved. Germline CDR1 is SNHLY and CDR2 is FYNNEI. CDR3 length equals 12 residues. V was cut by 5 bases and J by 2 bases, with 6 bases left in between. The CDR3 DNA follows: TGTGCCAGCAGTTCCCCCAACTATGGCTACACCTTC. This sequence encodes CASSSPNYGYTF.

In this sample, this clonotype turned up many times. The DNA of the CDR3 is TGTGCCAGCAGCGCCGAGGGCTACGAGCAGTACTTC. Protein: CASSAEGYEQYF. The chain employs TRBV7-2 and TRBJ2-7, with D perhaps matching TRBD2 (5 bases). The CDR3 covers 12 residues. Germline V gene sequence: CDR1 SGHTA, CDR2 FQGNSA. V lost 5 bases and J lost 3, with 8 bases in between.

This chain uses TRBV5-1 with TRBJ1-4; D is uncertain. Trimming removed 4 bases from V and 8 bases from J, with 12 bases in between. Germline CDR1 and CDR2: SGHRS and YFSETQ. This CDR3 contains 13 residues. This CDR3 is CASSHPLAEKLFF. The CDR3 DNA is TGCGCCAGCAGCCATCCCCTTGCGGAAAAACTGTTTTTT. The entire variable domain, with the rest obtained from reference TRBV5-1 and TRBJ1-4, is as follows: KAGVTQTPRYLIKTRGQQVTLSCSPISGHRSVSWYQQTPGQGLQFLFEYFSETQRNKGNFPGRFSGRQFSNSRSEMNVSTLELGDSALYLCASSHPLAEKLFFGSGTQLSVL.

The rearrangement joins TRBV29-1 to TRBJ1-2, with D hard to call. The germline V gene has CDR1 SQVTM and CDR2 ANQGSEA. The CDR3 has 11 residues. V was trimmed by 8 bases and J by 4 bases, leaving 11 bases between them. Here the CDR3 reads CSPEPGYGYTF. CDR3 DNA sequence: TGCAGCCCGGAACCGGGCTATGGCTACACCTTC.